The TCR beta chain under discussion was sequenced for a study of T cells after yellow fever vaccination. Study-level findings and limits: Sorted repertoires could include abundant contaminating clonotypes from bulk cells. The study found a weaker secondary response that peaked faster, day 5 versus 15.

The length of the CDR3 is 13 residues. The V and J ends lost 6 bases and 6 bases respectively, with 15 bases between them. Per the germline V gene, CDR1 is MNHEY and CDR2 is SVGAGI. UMIs and a universal primer site were added when TCR cDNA was made by 5'RACE template switching. TCRdb ran MiXCR on the 5' RACE reads and lists one entry per CDR3 protein. The data show around 100,000 distinct CDR3 sequences, with under 7% seen just once and about two fifths held by the top ten. This clonotype was observed a few times. What it binds is not known. The TCR comes from a man younger than 30 who received the YFV17D yellow fever vaccine. The sequences come from CD8+ T cells sorted from PBMCs, collected 10 days after the yellow fever booster vaccination. The V gene is TRBV6-5, the J gene TRBJ2-7, with unresolved D. The CDR3 sequence is CASSRVLGPEQYF. The DNA for the CDR3 is TGTGCCAGCAGCCGCGTTCTTGGTCCCGAGCAGTACTTC.